The present T cell receptor beta chain was sequenced within a study of T cells in Graves' hyperthyroidism and ophthalmopathy. RNA transcripts yielded amplified TCR beta CDR3 regions. During a first-round RT-PCR of the TCR CDR3, the HTBI primer set was used. TCRdb ran MiXCR on the multiplex PCR reads and lists one entry per CDR3 protein. The profile shows roughly 570,000 distinct CDR3 sequences, more than 45% of them singletons. This clonotype was found a few times. Its antigen remains unidentified. Findings and caveats of the study: Blood held most thyroid clonotypes expanded above 0.001 frequency. Prediction of ophthalmopathy progression came a median approximately 7 months pre-onset.

Sample: peripheral blood or thyroid tissue (not recorded which). The clonotype comes from a woman younger than 35 with Graves' hyperthyroidism.

The CDR3 loop is CASSHRLWTGELFF. DNA of the CDR3: TGCGCCAGCAGCCATAGACTATGGACCGGGGAGCTGTTTTTT. The chain employs TRBV5-1 and TRBJ2-2, with D possibly TRBD2 on 5 matching bases. Germline V lookup: CDR1 SGHRS, CDR2 YFSETQ. V was shortened by 4 bases and J by 5 bases, with 12 bases between the two germline ends. This CDR3 spans 14 amino acids.